This is a list of T cell receptor beta chains from one sample in a study of T-cell memory formation after mild COVID-19. TCRdb called the 5' RACE reads again in MiXCR, with one record for every CDR3 protein. Of about 560,000 distinct CDR3 sequences detected, around 16% appear once; the ten largest clones hold just over 8%. Sequenced material: PBMCs or a T cell subset sorted from them (not recorded which). These receptors all come from an adult woman who had mild COVID-19 (a few samples of this study predate the infection). Cell type and time point are not known. CDR3s include the opening cysteine and the closing phenylalanine or tryptophan. The order of the fields is V gene, D gene, clone size, J gene, CDR3 protein, CDR3 DNA. The D gene is left open where the match is weak. Rows give clone size only sometimes, using once, few, many, or a class for an expanded clone.

TRBV27	.	once	TRBJ2-4	CTSSTSGVVKNIQYF	.
TRBV27	.	many	TRBJ2-1	CASRPRPGWEAGEQFF	TGTGCCAGCCGTCCCCGGCCGGGGTGGGAGGCGGGTGAGCAGTTCTTC
TRBV11-2	TRBD2	few	TRBJ2-1	CASSSLLAGLYNEQFF	TGTGCCAGCAGCTCATTACTAGCGGGGCTCTACAATGAGCAGTTCTTC
TRBV6-5	.	few	TRBJ2-1	CASSQDTYNEQFF	TGTGCCAGCAGTCAGGACACATACAATGAGCAGTTCTTC
TRBV7-9	TRBD2	.	TRBJ2-1	CASTYLAGSLFSSYNEQFF	TGTGCCAGCACCTACTTAGCGGGAAGTCTTTTCAGCTCCTACAATGAGCAGTTCTTC
TRBV25-1	.	.	TRBJ1-6	CASRGRGGSPLHF	TGTGCCAGCAGGGGGAGGGGAGGATCACCCCTCCACTTT
TRBV6-6	TRBD1	once	TRBJ1-1	CASLQGASEAFF	TGTGCCAGCCTACAGGGGGCGAGTGAAGCTTTCTTT
TRBV6-2/TRBV6-3	.	many	TRBJ1-5	CASSTVDQPQHF	TGTGCCAGCAGTACTGTCGATCAGCCCCAGCATTTT
TRBV5-1	TRBD1	.	TRBJ1-1	CASSLGAGGTEAFF	TGCGCCAGCAGCTTGGGGGCAGGGGGCACTGAAGCTTTCTTT
TRBV12-3/TRBV12-4	.	.	TRBJ2-1	CASKLTEVGEQFF	TGTGCCAGCAAACTGACAGAGGTTGGTGAGCAGTTCTTC
TRBV5-1	TRBD1	many	TRBJ2-5	CASSHGQGAAQETQYF	TGCGCCAGCAGCCACGGACAGGGCGCAGCACAGGAGACCCAGTACTTC
TRBV5-1	.	few	TRBJ2-1	CASSLEWRGRSEQFF	TGCGCCAGCAGCTTGGAATGGCGGGGGCGAAGTGAGCAGTTCTTC
TRBV20-1	.	few	TRBJ1-1	CSANIEPTREAFF	TGCAGTGCTAATATTGAACCTACCCGTGAAGCTTTCTTT
TRBV6-5	.	few	TRBJ1-5	CASSRGGRQQPQHF	TGTGCCAGCAGTCGAGGGGGTAGGCAACAGCCCCAGCATTTT
TRBV6-2/TRBV6-3	.	.	TRBJ1-5	CASHRGRGEIQPQHF	TGTGCCAGCCATAGAGGCAGAGGGGAAATTCAGCCCCAGCATTTT
TRBV12-3/TRBV12-4	.	.	TRBJ1-1	CASSFHTEAFF	TGTGCCAGCAGTTTCCACACTGAAGCTTTCTTT
TRBV12-3/TRBV12-4	.	few	TRBJ1-5	CASTPEGSNQPQHF	TGTGCCAGCACTCCAGAGGGTAGCAATCAGCCCCAGCATTTT
TRBV5-1	.	.	TRBJ2-3	CASKVQGSTDTQYF	TGCGCCAGCAAGGTCCAGGGGAGCACAGATACGCAGTATTTT
TRBV12-3/TRBV12-4	.	few	TRBJ1-1	CASSVEGLTEAFF	TGTGCCAGCAGTGTCGAGGGGCTCACTGAAGCTTTCTTT
TRBV20-1	TRBD1	once	TRBJ1-2	CSARPRQGVGYGYTF	TGCAGTGCTAGACCCCGACAGGGGGTAGGCTATGGCTACACCTTC
TRBV27	.	.	TRBJ2-7	CASSLLGREQYF	TGTGCCAGCAGTTTATTGGGTCGCGAGCAGTACTTC
TRBV4-1	.	.	TRBJ2-7	CASSHQNQPGYEQYF	TGCGCCAGCAGCCACCAAAACCAACCAGGCTACGAGCAGTACTTC
TRBV19	.	.	TRBJ1-5	CASRTYGDSNQPQHF	TGTGCCAGCCGAACATACGGAGATAGCAATCAGCCCCAGCATTTT
TRBV20-1	.	few	TRBJ2-7	CSATEATEQYF	TGCAGTGCGACCGAGGCGACCGAGCAGTACTTC
TRBV11-2	TRBD2	few	TRBJ2-7	CASSRQREVVYEQYF	TGTGCCAGCAGCCGGCAGCGGGAGGTGGTCTACGAGCAGTACTTC
TRBV20-1	.	.	TRBJ2-5	CSARERTLERDQYF	TGCAGTGCTAGGGAGAGGACCTTGGAGAGGGACCAGTACTTC
TRBV29-1	TRBD1	.	TRBJ1-5	CSVVQGPNQPQHF	TGCAGCGTCGTACAGGGGCCCAATCAGCCCCAGCATTTT
TRBV20-1	.	.	TRBJ2-3	CSARLLGPPGTQYF	TGCAGTGCTAGACTTCTTGGGCCCCCAGGTACGCAGTATTTT
TRBV9	TRBD1	.	TRBJ1-2	CASSSRDRVGNYGYTF	TGTGCCAGCAGCTCAAGAGACAGGGTGGGAAACTATGGCTACACCTTC
TRBV7-8	TRBD1	few	TRBJ1-1	CASSQQGETTEAFF	TGTGCCAGCAGCCAACAGGGGGAAACCACTGAAGCTTTCTTT
TRBV4-3	.	.	TRBJ1-2	CASSQEWEANYGYTF	TGCGCCAGCAGCCAAGAATGGGAGGCGAACTATGGCTACACCTTC
TRBV6-5	TRBD1	.	TRBJ1-1	CASSYNDRDTEAFF	TGTGCCAGCAGTTACAACGACAGGGACACTGAAGCTTTCTTT
TRBV7-8	TRBD1	.	TRBJ1-1	CASSPTGQIMNTEAFF	TGTGCCAGCAGCCCGACGGGACAGATAATGAACACTGAAGCTTTCTTT
TRBV4-3	TRBD2	few	TRBJ2-7	CASSQDDGLAGTFPYEQYF	TGCGCCAGCAGCCAAGATGACGGGCTAGCGGGCACGTTTCCCTACGAGCAGTACTTC
TRBV25-1	.	few	TRBJ2-5	CASSDDRRTQYF	TGTGCCAGCAGTGACGACCGGCGGACCCAGTACTTC
TRBV12-3/TRBV12-4	.	.	TRBJ1-1	CASGISGTNTEAFF	TGTGCCAGCGGGATTTCCGGGACGAACACTGAAGCTTTCTTT
TRBV5-1	TRBD1	.	TRBJ1-1	CASSLEFQATGAEAFF	TGCGCCAGCAGCTTGGAGTTCCAGGCCACAGGGGCTGAAGCTTTCTTT
TRBV7-7	.	few	TRBJ2-2	CASSPSRGVHGELFF	TGTGCCAGCAGCCCGTCCCGAGGGGTGCACGGGGAGCTGTTTTTT
TRBV7-2	TRBD1	few	TRBJ2-1	CASSSRTGPVYNEQFF	TGTGCCAGCAGCTCAAGGACAGGGCCAGTTTACAATGAGCAGTTCTTC
TRBV3-1	.	.	TRBJ2-3	CASSHSPRGLPVADTQYF	TGTGCCAGCAGCCACAGCCCGAGGGGACTCCCTGTGGCGGATACGCAGTATTTT
TRBV24-1	TRBD1	.	TRBJ2-7	CAISTGQKSEQYF	TGTGCCATCTCGACAGGGCAGAAAAGCGAGCAGTACTTC
TRBV27	.	.	TRBJ2-3	CASSSGSQGDTQYF	TGTGCCAGCAGTTCAGGGTCCCAAGGGGATACGCAGTATTTT
TRBV6-5	.	few	TRBJ1-1	CASSEPWGRTEAFF	TGTGCCAGCAGTGAGCCCTGGGGTCGCACTGAAGCTTTCTTT
TRBV27	TRBD1	.	TRBJ2-7	CASSSLPGTGGPYEQYF	TGTGCCAGCAGTTCACTCCCCGGGACAGGGGGTCCCTACGAGCAGTACTTC
TRBV5-5	.	many	TRBJ1-5	CASSSGGLGGNQPQHF	TGTGCCAGCAGCTCCGGGGGTCTCGGAGGCAATCAGCCCCAGCATTTT
TRBV12-3/TRBV12-4	.	.	TRBJ2-7	CASTEAYEQYF	TGTGCCAGCACGGAGGCCTACGAGCAGTACTTC
TRBV7-3	.	few	TRBJ2-1	CASSSAEQGFNEQFF	TGTGCCAGCAGCTCCGCCGAACAGGGATTTAATGAGCAGTTCTTC
TRBV12-3/TRBV12-4	.	.	TRBJ1-1	CASRNLGEGNTEAFF	TGTGCCAGCAGAAATTTAGGGGAGGGGAACACTGAAGCTTTCTTT
TRBV19	.	.	TRBJ1-2	CASSIGGSGYTF	TGTGCCAGTAGTATCGGGGGGTCTGGCTACACCTTC
TRBV7-9	.	many	TRBJ1-2	CASRGAAPTDLNYGYTF	TGTGCCAGCAGGGGTGCGGCCCCGACAGACTTAAACTATGGCTACACCTTC
TRBV29-1	.	.	TRBJ2-3	CSSDGRRGTDTQYF	TGCAGCTCCGATGGCCGCCGGGGCACAGATACGCAGTATTTT